This T cell receptor (beta chain) was obtained from a study of beta chain features in type 1 diabetes. With V trimmed by 4 bases and J by 5 bases, 7 bases remained unmatched. Germline CDR1 is SGHVS and CDR2 is FQNEAQ. CDR3 length: 16 amino acids. The sequenced template was cDNA made from the entire isolated RNA. TCRdb's copy holds only in-frame clones and misses some; the assay was immunoSEQ multiplex PCR. The table lists roughly 170,000 clones, 13% of them singletons, with approximately 0.62% in the top ten. Specimen: central memory CD4+ T cells from blood. This receptor was identified in a young woman in good health. V gene TRBV7-8 combines with J gene TRBJ2-2, with 10 bases that match TRBD2. DNA for the CDR3: TGTGCCAGCAGCTCTTCTAGCGGGAGTGAGACCGGGGAGCTGTTTTTT. Protein: CASSSSSGSETGELFF.